The present entry profiles one T cell receptor (beta chain) with its context. Its matching antigen is unknown. Trimming removed 4 bases from V and 5 bases from J, with 14 bases in between. Looked up from germline, CDR1 is MNHNY and CDR2 is SVGAGI (reference sequence). The CDR3 loop spans 14 amino acids. This sample was taken from a study of OX40 agonist ivuxolimab in advanced cancers. The wider study: Ivuxolimab was delivered to patients intravenously every 2 weeks at doses spanning 0.01 to 10 mg/kg. Patients with prior anti-PD-1, anti-PD-L1 or anti-CTLA-4 therapy were eligible; about 41% had some. General study results and limits: On average, a greater number of expanded clones characterised CD8+ T cells relative to CD4+.

Only in-frame clones appear in the TCRdb table, and some are missing; sequencing was by immunoSEQ multiplex PCR. Here the sample spans some 130,000 clones, under 95% being singletons. This specimen consisted of CD4+ or CD8+ T cells sorted from blood, obtained in a trial of the OX40 agonist ivuxolimab. J is TRBJ1-2 and V is TRBV6-6; TRBD1 might be the D (5 bases). This sequence was found in an adult with an advanced solid tumor such as melanoma, head and neck, liver or kidney cancer. CDR3 residues: CASSSLEGYYGYTF. CDR3 DNA sequence: TGTGCCAGCAGTTCCCTGGAGGGGTATTATGGCTACACCTTC.